Below, one TCR beta chain is given with its context. Clinical histories supplied by participants themselves formed the basis of cohort assignment. In Cohort 3, a recovered donor had either two negative PCRs, clearance, or symptom resolution. TCRdb's table, derived via immunoSEQ multiplex PCR, lists solely in-frame clones and lacks some. The sample holds some 200,000 clones, around 73% seen once. The data originate from a study of blood T cell repertoires in COVID-19. Study in general: Donors in the United States, Italy and Spain gave samples during acute or convalescent COVID-19.

This CDR3 region has 16 residues. V trimming: 5 bases; J trimming: 4 bases; junction bases outside the gene matches: 8. Germline V gives CDR1 WNHNN, CDR2 SYGVQD (reference sequence). V usage is TRBV10-1 and J usage is TRBJ2-3; TRBD1 matches 11 bases. The source material was PBMCs or T cells enriched from blood (not recorded which). This clonotype originated in a woman between 50 and 59 years old who had recovered from COVID-19. CDR3 sequence (DNA): TGCGCCAGCAGTTCCTTACCGGGACAGGGGGCAGATACGCAGTATTTT. This gives the protein CASSSLPGQGADTQYF.